This entry lists 8 T cell receptor beta chains sequenced from one sample in a study of cytomegalovirus exposure and HLA in healthy donors. The PCR employed 60 Vbeta primers together with 13 Jbeta primers. The method was immunoSEQ multiplex PCR; TCRdb's version includes in-frame clones alone and lacks a portion of them. The repertoire holds 100,000 to 150,000 clones, with 77% as singletons. The material sequenced was PBMCs. These receptors all stem from a woman aged 55-69 years in good health and CMV-seronegative.

The chain carries TRBV4-2 and TRBJ2-3; 8 bases line up with TRBD1. Looked up from germline, CDR1 is LGHNA and CDR2 is YNFKEQ. The CDR3 covers 16 residues. V gave up 3 bases and J gave up 6 bases; unmatched junction bases: 11. The CDR3 DNA sequence: TGTGCCAGCAGCCAGAGCGCAGGGGGCAACTTGGATACGCAGTATTTT. Protein product: CASSQSAGGNLDTQYF.

The chain employs TRBV27 and TRBJ2-7; D remains ambiguous. V was shortened by 6 bases and J by 3 bases, with 15 bases between the two germline ends. Germline V gene data show CDR1 as MNHEY and CDR2 as SMNVEV (reference sequence). CDR3 size: 14 residues. The DNA for the CDR3 is TGTGCCAGCAGCCCCACGGTTGGGCGCTACGAGCAGTACTTC. It codes for CASSPTVGRYEQYF.

V and J are TRBV7-8 and TRBJ1-6; 11 bases map to TRBD1. Germline loops: CDR1 SGHVS, CDR2 FQNEAQ. This CDR3 spans 17 amino acids. V was clipped by 2 bases and J by 9 bases; unmatched bases: 9. CDR3 bases: TGTGCCAGCAGCTTAAGGCCCGGGACAGGGGGAGGTTCACCCCTCCACTTT. This translates into CASSLRPGTGGGSPLHF.

The V gene is TRBV14, the J gene TRBJ2-2, with 10 bases identical to TRBD2. After removal of 0 bases from V and 4 bases from J, the junction contained 8 bases not matched to a gene. Germline V gene sequence: CDR1 SGHDN, CDR2 FVKESK. This CDR3 has 18 amino acids. The CDR3: CASSQDWASGSFTGELFF. The CDR3 DNA reads TGTGCCAGCAGCCAAGATTGGGCTAGCGGGAGCTTCACCGGGGAGCTGTTTTTT.

The chain employs TRBV9 and TRBJ2-1; a possible D gene is TRBD2 (6 bases). The germline V and J ends were trimmed by 3 bases and 8 bases, with 12 bases remaining between them. The CDR3 extends over 13 amino acids. Germline V gives CDR1 SGDLS, CDR2 YYNGEE. CDR3 region: CASSEPGLHEQFF. In DNA, the CDR3 is TGTGCCAGCAGCGAGCCGGGACTCCATGAGCAGTTCTTC.

A note on this clone: The same CDR3 can be traced to other DNA sequences in this sample. The genes are TRBV10-3 and TRBJ1-2, with 7 nucleotides matching TRBD1. The CDR3 runs to 13 residues. J lost 2 bases, V lost 10 bases, and 7 bases had no gene match. Germline loops: CDR1 ENHRY, CDR2 SYGVKD. The chain's CDR3 is CATTGDLNYGYTF. CDR3 in DNA: TGTGCCACTACAGGGGACCTAAACTATGGCTACACCTTC.

The rearrangement links TRBV11-3 to TRBJ1-5; the D is unclear. CDR3 size: 17 residues. Trimming stripped 5 bases from V and 2 bases from J, with 19 bases between. Germline V lookup: CDR1 SGHNT, CDR2 YENEEA. CDR3 sequence: CASSPRLVILCNQPQHF. For the CDR3, the DNA is TGTGCCAGCAGCCCGAGGTTAGTTATTCTTTGCAATCAGCCCCAGCATTTT.

This sequence joins TRBV2 and TRBJ2-7; D not certain. This CDR3 has 12 residues. Germline CDR1 reads SNHLY; CDR2 reads FYNNEI. V lost 7 bases and J 3 bases, leaving 10 bases between the germline ends. In DNA, the CDR3 is TGTGCCAGCAAGGCACAGAACTACGAGCAGTACTTC. Its translation: CASKAQNYEQYF.